This T cell receptor beta chain was identified in a study of T-cell memory formation after mild COVID-19. On the study more broadly: Most TCR clusters belonged to a single donor.

This clonotype was counted a few times. Antigen specificity is unknown. 5'RACE with constant-segment primers yielded barcoded, UMI-tagged TCR alpha and TCR beta cDNA libraries. From the 5' RACE reads, TCRdb called clonotypes with MiXCR, one entry per CDR3 protein. In the table there are fewer than 400,000 distinct CDR3 sequences, roughly 13% of which are singletons. The study, taken as a whole, reports: For second-wave clones that peaked at day 37, SARS-CoV-2 specificity went unverified. Certain responding clones were present in pre-infection memory, suggesting participation of cross-reactive memory.

The V gene lost 4 bases and the J gene lost 4 bases, with 10 bases spanning the gap. The CDR3 covers 13 residues. Germline CDR1 LNHNV, CDR2 YYDKDF (reference sequence). The TCR originated in a man aged 18 to 30 who had mild COVID-19 (a few samples of this study predate the infection). Cell type and time point are not known. Input material: PBMCs or a T cell subset sorted from them (not recorded which). The chain is built from TRBV15 and TRBJ1-2; possibly TRBD1 for D (6 bases). CDR3 in DNA: TGTGCCACCAGCATACAGGGCCCCTATGGCTACACCTTC. Translation: CATSIQGPYGYTF.